This TCR beta chain was sequenced in a study of blood T cells in healthy people across ages. This clonotype appeared a few times. Its specificity is not known. Sequence at one end of the junction differs from germline and may be a read error. The study, taken as a whole, reports: Those diversity estimates obtained from one million T cells were thought to be underestimates. Long-lived and aged donors differed, with more naive CD4+ cells and higher diversity in the long-lived.

There are 17 residues in the CDR3. Per the germline V gene, CDR1 is MGHRA and CDR2 is YSYEKL. Using a J-beta primer mix together with a sample-barcoded 5' primer, a second PCR was run for roughly 6 to 12 cycles. TCRdb itself ran the 5' RACE reads through MiXCR, one entry per CDR3 protein. The sample records 1.5 million to 2 million distinct CDR3 sequences, over 25% being singletons. Each individual donor underwent a draw of approximately 9.8 milliliters of peripheral blood. This rearrangement joins TRBV4-1 to TRBJ2-2; possible D gene TRBD2, 7 bases. The specimen sequenced was blood. This TCR was sampled from a woman in her thirties in good health. CDR3 residues: CAGSQEGRGAYTGELFF. In DNA, the CDR3 is TGCGCCGGCAGCCAAGAGGGTCGGGGGGCCTACACCGGGGAGCTGTTTTTT.